This entry lists 4 T cell receptor beta chains sequenced from one sample in a study of T cells after yellow fever vaccination. TCRdb re-called the 5' RACE reads with MiXCR, one entry per CDR3 protein. The sample yields 200,000 to 300,000 distinct CDR3 sequences, about 3.9% seen once. Sequencing was performed on PBMCs, taken 15 days after the yellow fever booster vaccination. The source is a man aged 18 to 35 who received the YFV17D yellow fever vaccine.

As regards this clonotype: The junction does not match germline at one end; this may be a read error. The chain employs TRBV7-2 and TRBJ1-2, with a tentative D call TRBD1 (6 bases). The CDR3 loop spans 14 amino acids. CDR1 is SGHTA, CDR2 FQGNSA, per germline. The CDR3 DNA is TGTGCCAGCACCTTAACAGGGAACAGGGACGGCTACACCTTC. It encodes CASTLTGNRDGYTF.

This clonotype came up many times. CDR3 protein: CASSVPRGYTF. The CDR3 DNA reads as TGTGCCAGCAGCGTCCCCCGCGGCTACACCTTC. V and J are TRBV9 and TRBJ1-2, with D hard to call. This CDR3 has 11 residues. Between the trimmed V and J ends, which lost 2 bases and 8 bases, there was a span of 7 bases. Germline CDR1 is SGDLS and CDR2 is YYNGEE. Supplemented by reference TRBV9 and TRBJ1-2, the full variable domain reads DSGVTQTPKHLITATGQRVTLRCSPRSGDLSVYWYQQSLDQGLQFLIQYYNGEERAKGNILERFSAQQFPDLHSELNLSSLELGDSALYFCASSVPRGYTFGSGTRLTVV.

At least ten counts were recorded for this clonotype. The chain carries TRBV4-3 and TRBJ1-6; D gene unclear. Germline V CDR1 and CDR2: LGHNA, YSLEER. The CDR3 totals 14 residues. V dropped 0 bases and J dropped 3 bases, with 3 bases sitting between them. CDR3 sequence reads: CASSQEDYNSPLHF. Written as DNA, the CDR3 is TGCGCCAGCAGCCAAGAGGACTATAATTCACCCCTCCACTTT.

This clonotype has at least ten counts. The chain carries TRBV15 and TRBJ1-5; TRBD1 aligns across 9 bases. The germline gives CDR1 LNHNV, CDR2 YYDKDF (reference sequence). V lost 1 base and J lost 3; bases outside the gene matches: 13. The CDR3 is 19 amino acids. The CDR3 nucleotides are TGTGCCACCAGCAGAGGACAGGGGGAGATTAATCCTCCCAATCAGCCCCAGCATTTT. Translated: CATSRGQGEINPPNQPQHF.